What follows are 19 T cell receptor beta chains derived from one specimen sequenced in a study of shared clonotypes between healthy human individuals. Data came from immunoSEQ multiplex PCR; TCRdb stores just in-frame clones and leaves some out. Here the sample spans 2 million to 3 million clones, approximately 94% being singletons. Sample: naive CD4+ T cells from PBMCs. Subset given: CD45RA+ positively selected. The receptors were gathered from a young man in good health. Some clones in this sample may be carry-over from other donors' samples.

As to this clone: Other DNA sequences of this sample code for an identical CDR3. This chain joins TRBV7-2 and TRBJ2-1, with no clear D. V was clipped by 1 base and J by 5 bases, with 6 bases between them. CDR1 and CDR2 (germline): SGHTA, FQGNSA. The CDR3 loop spans 13 amino acids. CDR3 sequence (DNA): TGTGCCAGCAGCTTAGGGGCCAACAATGAGCAGTTCTTC. The encoded protein is CASSLGANNEQFF.

This chain connects TRBV7-9 to TRBJ2-5; 9 nucleotides line up with TRBD1. With 4 bases clipped from V and 11 bases from J, the junction kept 2 bases outside the gene matches. CDR1 is SEHNR and CDR2 is FQNEAQ in the germline V gene (reference sequence). This CDR3 region has 11 residues. CDR3 DNA: TGTGCCAGCAGCTGGGACAGGGCTCAGTACTTC. This codes for CASSWDRAQYF.

V gene TRBV7-2 combines with J gene TRBJ2-5; D tentatively reads TRBD1 or TRBD2 (5 bases each). Per germline, CDR1 SGHTA and CDR2 FQGNSA. V was trimmed by 5 bases and J by 4 bases, leaving 17 bases between them. CDR3 length: 15 residues. For the CDR3, the DNA is TGTGCCAGCAGCCTAGGTCCGGGGCTAGCAGAGACCCAGTACTTC. Translation gives CASSLGPGLAETQYF. The variable domain in full, with the rest retrieved from reference TRBV7-2 and TRBJ2-5, is GAGVSQSPSNKVTEKGKDVELRCDPISGHTALYWYRQSLGQGLEFLIYFQGNSAPDKSGLPSDRFSAERTGGSVSTLTIQRTQQEDSAVYLCASSLGPGLAETQYFGPGTRLLVL.

The gene calls are TRBV10-3 and TRBJ2-7, with 12 bases fitting TRBD2. This CDR3 is built from 14 residues. The trim removed 5 bases at V and 5 bases at J, leaving 4 bases unmatched. Germline V CDR1 and CDR2: ENHRY, SYGVKD. The CDR3 protein is CAISPRTSGNEQYF. The CDR3 DNA reads TGTGCCATCAGTCCTCGGACTAGCGGGAACGAGCAGTACTTC.

This clone was picked up one time. The sample contains more than one DNA sequence encoding this CDR3. The V and J genes are TRBV20-1 and TRBJ2-1; D gene ambiguous. CDR1 is DFQATT and CDR2 is SNEGSKA in the germline V gene (reference sequence). The CDR3 is made up of 10 amino acids. V lost 5 bases and J lost 7, with 6 bases in between. The CDR3 loop is CSAWGNEQFF. In DNA, the CDR3 is TGCAGTGCTTGGGGAAATGAGCAGTTCTTC.

The CDR3 protein is CAIRRGPDTGELFF. The CDR3, as DNA: TGTGCCATCAGGAGGGGGCCGGACACCGGGGAGCTGTTTTTT. The chain carries TRBV10-3 and TRBJ2-2; 7 bases match TRBD1. V was pared by 6 bases and J by 3 bases, with 4 bases of the junction left unmatched. The germline V gene has CDR1 ENHRY and CDR2 SYGVKD. The CDR3 covers 14 residues.

V usage is TRBV5-1 and J usage is TRBJ1-1; the D gene is possibly TRBD1 (6 bases). The germline V and J ends were trimmed by 7 bases and 3 bases, with 16 bases remaining between them. There are 14 residues in the CDR3. Germline CDR1 reads SGHRS; CDR2 reads YFSETQ. Written as DNA, the CDR3 is TGCGCCAGCCAGAGGGGGGGCCAGGACACTGAAGCTTTCTTT. Encoded protein: CASQRGGQDTEAFF. The full variable domain, with the rest looked up from reference TRBV5-1 and TRBJ1-1, is KAGVTQTPRYLIKTRGQQVTLSCSPISGHRSVSWYQQTPGQGLQFLFEYFSETQRNKGNFPGRFSGRQFSNSRSEMNVSTLELGDSALYLCASQRGGQDTEAFFGQGTRLTVV.

The rearrangement uses TRBV7-9 and TRBJ2-3; no firm D call. CDR1 is SEHNR and CDR2 is FQNEAQ in the germline V gene (reference sequence). The V and J ends lost 2 bases and 5 bases respectively, with 8 bases between them. CDR3 size: 13 residues. The CDR3 region is CASSLMLLDTQYF. The DNA of the CDR3 is TGTGCCAGCAGCTTAATGCTTCTAGATACGCAGTATTTT.

This clone was detected once. V is TRBV6-1 and J is TRBJ1-3, with a weak D call TRBD1 (5 bases). There are 15 residues in the CDR3. Looked up from germline, CDR1 is MNHNS and CDR2 is SASEGT. The V end was cut by 0 bases, the J end by 3 bases, with 9 bases between. CDR3 in amino acids: CASSEALRGGNTIYF. DNA of the CDR3: TGTGCCAGCAGTGAAGCACTAAGGGGTGGAAACACCATATATTTT.

The chain joins TRBV6-5 to TRBJ1-1, with D possibly TRBD1 on 6 matching bases. The V and J ends lost 10 bases and 4 bases respectively, with 16 bases between them. The germline CDR1 and CDR2 sequences are MNHEY and SVGAGI. This CDR3 region has 13 residues. The CDR3 bases are TGTGCCACCCGAGGGGGGTCACGCACTGAAGCTTTCTTT. It translates to CATRGGSRTEAFF.

The chain uses TRBV6-6 and TRBJ1-2, with a possible D match to TRBD1 (6 bases). This CDR3 is built from 14 residues. Germline V lookup: CDR1 MNHNY, CDR2 SVGAGI (reference sequence). V was trimmed by 6 bases and J by 2 bases, leaving 13 bases between them. This chain's CDR3 is CASSQRTENYGYTF. The CDR3 DNA is TGTGCCAGCAGCCAGAGGACAGAGAACTATGGCTACACCTTC.

This clone occurred many times. The J gene is TRBJ1-1, the V gene TRBV14; TRBD1 might be the D (6 bases). The CDR3 sequence is 16 residues long. V lost 5 bases, J lost 1 base, and 17 bases lay in between. Germline CDR1 reads SGHDN; CDR2 reads FVKESK. The CDR3 DNA is TGTGCCAGCAGCTTCGGGGGCGCGCAATCGAACACTGAAGCTTTCTTT. Translated, it gives CASSFGGAQSNTEAFF.

V is TRBV29-1 and J is TRBJ2-3, with TRBD2 matching over 11 bases. Germline lookup yields CDR1 SQVTM and CDR2 ANQGSEA. The J segment lost 1 base and the V segment lost 6 bases, leaving 6 bases of the junction unmatched. This CDR3 is 15 amino acids long. Here the CDR3 reads CSVDLAGGRTDTQYF. CDR3 DNA: TGCAGCGTAGACCTAGCGGGAGGCCGCACAGATACGCAGTATTTT.

The gene calls are TRBV30 and TRBJ1-3; no clear D. V lost 1 base, J lost 4 bases, and 5 bases lay in between. CDR1 is GTSNPN and CDR2 is SVGIG in the germline V gene (reference sequence). The CDR3 runs 12 residues. CDR3: CAWSALGNTIYF. CDR3 sequence (DNA): TGTGCCTGGAGTGCGCTAGGAAACACCATATATTTT.

The chain joins TRBV5-6 to TRBJ2-1, with 8 bases identical to TRBD2. Germline V gene lookup returns CDR1 SGHDT and CDR2 YYEEEE. With 6 bases clipped from V and 0 bases from J, the junction kept 8 bases outside the gene matches. CDR3 length: 16 residues. CDR3: CASILAGQSSYNEQFF. CDR3 sequence (DNA): TGTGCCAGCATCCTAGCGGGCCAGAGCTCCTACAATGAGCAGTTCTTC.

V gene TRBV11-1 combines with J gene TRBJ2-2; 8 bases agree with TRBD1. V shed 5 bases, J shed 6 bases, and the junction held 5 bases outside the gene matches. The CDR3 extends over 14 amino acids. Germline CDR1 and CDR2: SGHAT and FQDESV (reference sequence). CDR3 residues: CASSGRTGSGELFF. The CDR3 region has the DNA TGTGCCAGCAGCGGGAGGACAGGGTCCGGGGAGCTGTTTTTT.

Turning to this clone: The sample contains more than one DNA sequence encoding this CDR3. The chain joins TRBV5-1 to TRBJ2-4, with D possibly being TRBD1 (5 bases). Trimming removed 0 bases from V and 1 base from J, with 8 bases in between. The CDR3 loop spans 15 amino acids. CDR1 is SGHRS, CDR2 YFSETQ, per germline. CDR3 in amino acids: CASSLGGEAKNIQYF. The CDR3 bases are TGCGCCAGCAGCTTGGGGGGCGAGGCCAAAAACATTCAGTACTTC.

Note on this clone: Different DNA sequences within this sample yield the same CDR3. The chain couples TRBV5-1 to TRBJ1-3; 7 nucleotides agree with TRBD1. Germline CDR1 SGHRS, CDR2 YFSETQ. The CDR3 has 14 amino acids. V lost 4 bases, J lost 4 bases, and 5 bases stayed unmatched. The CDR3 nucleotides are TGCGCCAGCAGCCCGGGACAGACCGGAAACACCATATATTTT. It encodes CASSPGQTGNTIYF.

This chain uses TRBV4-3 with TRBJ1-1; D is possibly TRBD1 (5 bases). The V and J ends lost 0 bases and 2 bases respectively, with 19 bases between them. This CDR3 comprises 18 residues. The germline gives CDR1 LGHNA, CDR2 YSLEER. This CDR3 is CASSQDFRSRALNTEAFF. The CDR3 nucleotides read TGCGCCAGCAGCCAAGATTTTAGAAGCAGGGCCCTAAACACTGAAGCTTTCTTT.